Sequencing of this TCR beta chain was carried out in a study of T cells in Graves' hyperthyroidism and ophthalmopathy. The source material, RNA transcripts, was used to amplify TCR beta CDR3 regions. The TCR CDR3 first-round RT-PCR relied on the HTBI primer set. TCRdb reprocessed the multiplex PCR reads via MiXCR and lists one record per CDR3 protein. Counted here are some 490,000 distinct CDR3 sequences, about 20% occurring once; the ten biggest clones make up 45% to 55%. V lost 6 bases, J lost 4 bases, and 21 bases lay in between. The CDR3 has 16 amino acids. Per germline, CDR1 MNHNS and CDR2 SASEGT.

The chain links TRBV6-1 to TRBJ1-2, with D tentatively TRBD1 (5 bases). The sequence was collected from a woman aged 65 to 85 with Graves' ophthalmopathy. The sequenced sample was blood. CDR3 bases: TGTGCCAGCAGATCCTTGGGACTCCCCGGCTTCTATGGCTACACCTTC. It yields the protein CASRSLGLPGFYGYTF.